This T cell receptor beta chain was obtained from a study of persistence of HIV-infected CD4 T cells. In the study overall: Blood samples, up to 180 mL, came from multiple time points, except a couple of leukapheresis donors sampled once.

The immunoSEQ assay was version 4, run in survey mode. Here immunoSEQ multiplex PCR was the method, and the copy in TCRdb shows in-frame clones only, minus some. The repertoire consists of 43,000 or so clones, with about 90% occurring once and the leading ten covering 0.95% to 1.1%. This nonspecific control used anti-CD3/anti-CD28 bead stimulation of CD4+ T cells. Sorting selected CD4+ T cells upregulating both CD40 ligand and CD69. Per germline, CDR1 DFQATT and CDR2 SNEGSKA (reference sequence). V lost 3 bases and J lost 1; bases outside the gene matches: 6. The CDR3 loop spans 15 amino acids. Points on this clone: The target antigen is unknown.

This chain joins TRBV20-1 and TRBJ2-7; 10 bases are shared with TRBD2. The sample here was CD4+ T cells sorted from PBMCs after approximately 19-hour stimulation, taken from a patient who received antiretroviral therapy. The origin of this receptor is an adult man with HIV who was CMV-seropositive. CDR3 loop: CSASDLAGGSYEQYF. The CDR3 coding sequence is TGCAGTGCTAGTGACTTAGCGGGGGGTTCCTACGAGCAGTACTTC.